This T cell receptor (beta chain) was identified during a study of blood T cells in healthy people across ages (dated by TCRdb to between 2015 and 2017). With regard to the full study: In model experiments, roughly one uniquely barcoded TCR beta cDNA molecule per two T cells was captured by template switching. The study measured age-related changes in TCR beta repertoire diversity using deep sequencing normalized with unique cDNA molecular identifiers. Donors were grouped into four age groups: young (average 16 years), middle-aged (less than 40), aged (62) and long-lived (approximately 82). To avoid experimental bias, donors of different ages were spread randomly across the sequencing lanes. The study analyzed two additional independent replicas of 1 million unique cDNA reads from the same blood draw for two donors, one aged 18 to 30 and one aged 80 or older. On the study overall, not on this receptor specifically: The long-lived group showed more naive CD4+ T cells, fewer expanded clones and increased TCR diversity than the aged group, suggesting age selection. The CMV infection status of donors was not known, potentially confounding age-related changes in expanded clonotypes. Since profiling was done on bulk unsorted PBMCs, naive and antigen-experienced compartments could not be conclusively compared. A strong correlation was found between observed TCR beta diversity and the percentage of naive T cells measured by flow cytometry. Estimates of total diversity based on one million sequenced T cells were regarded as lower bounds and as underestimates. Observed TCR beta diversity per million T cells fell roughly linearly with age, and a significant reduction was already apparent by age roughly 40.

Note on this clonotype: The clone's antigen remains unknown. An end of the junction differs from the germline gene, which may be a read error.

The donors were about 40 Caucasian individuals from Russia, aged roughly 6 to 90 years, who were systemically healthy. Roughly 10 milliliters of peripheral blood were collected from each donor into EDTA-treated Vacutainer tubes. Ficoll-Paque density-gradient centrifugation was used to isolate PBMCs, with at least 6 million obtained per sample. Total RNA, at least 5 micrograms per sample, was extracted from PBMCs with Trizol reagent. The percentages of naive CD45RAhigh/CD27high T cells were determined by flow cytometry on a PBMC aliquot from every donor. The germline V gene sets CDR1 to ENHRY and CDR2 to SYGVKD. The CDR3 has 16 amino acids, counting the end cysteine and phenylalanine. This entry keeps only the CDR3 DNA: 48 bases, framed from base 1. Library creation used 5' RACE. A second roughly 7 to 11 cycle PCR used a sample-barcoded 5' primer and a J-beta primer mix. A template-switch 5' adaptor carrying 12 random nucleotides introduced a unique molecular identifier onto each TCR beta cDNA molecule. Each sample yielded at least 3 million CDR3-containing paired-end reads. The Mint cDNA synthesis kit, primed by a TRBC-specific oligonucleotide, was used to synthesize first-strand cDNA from all RNA. Following uracil-DNA glycosylase treatment, all cDNA underwent a first 18-cycle PCR with the universal primers M1SS and BC2_uni_R. As for the original processing: Normalization of each sample was performed by random selection of 1 million high-quality reads, each carrying a distinct molecular identifier. Instead of being binned into consensus sequences, reads with shared molecular identifiers were discarded. MiTCR, run with a Q25 quality threshold and the strictest error-elimination algorithm, handled CDR3 identification, clonotype clustering and error correction. A nonparametric unseen species model with Euler transformation was used to estimate lower-bound total TCR beta diversity. TCRdb handled the public reads itself, with Q25 trimming in fastp and clone calling in MiXCR, and kept productive beta chains. Identical CDR3 proteins give one entry, which carries the most common genes and DNA. Here the V and J calls rest on TCRdb's processing, not on the authors' analysis. This sample has 1,800,000 or so distinct CDR3 sequences in its table, and approximately 40% of those were observed once. 20% to 25% of the sample rests with the top ten.

The chain uses TRBV10-3 and TRBJ1-2; TRBD1 is possibly the D segment (5 matching bases). This clonotype originated in a human donor in good health. Sequenced input: blood. The nucleotides are TGTGCCATCGGTGAGTCGGGAGGGGTTCCCCTCTATGGCTACACCTTC. Its amino acids are CAIGESGGVPLYGYTF.